This TCR beta chain stems from a study of shared clonotypes between healthy human individuals. Study-wide context: Those who served as donors were a couple of women and a few men between the ages of 18 and 49.

Clones were sequenced by immunoSEQ multiplex PCR, and TCRdb holds only the in-frame ones, with some missing. The profile covers about 680,000 clones, with approximately 90% appearing a single time and 24% taken by the ten largest. Naive CD8 cells lacked CD45RO and underwent positive selection for CCR7, leaving out terminally differentiated effector memory CD45RA+ cells. The sequence was collected from a man aged 30 to 45 in good health. The sample was naive CD8+ T cells sorted from blood.

The CDR3, as DNA: TGTGCCAGCAGCCATAGACAGGGGGTTTGGGAACGAAACACTGATTTGGAAGCTTTCTTT. It is translated as CASSHRQGVWERNTDLEAFF. This rearrangement joins TRBV5-8 to TRBJ1-1, with 9 bases that match TRBD1. The CDR3 runs to 20 residues. The V segment lost 4 bases and the J segment 8 bases; nucleotides outside the gene matches: 27. The germline V gene encodes CDR1 SGHTS and CDR2 YDEGEE.